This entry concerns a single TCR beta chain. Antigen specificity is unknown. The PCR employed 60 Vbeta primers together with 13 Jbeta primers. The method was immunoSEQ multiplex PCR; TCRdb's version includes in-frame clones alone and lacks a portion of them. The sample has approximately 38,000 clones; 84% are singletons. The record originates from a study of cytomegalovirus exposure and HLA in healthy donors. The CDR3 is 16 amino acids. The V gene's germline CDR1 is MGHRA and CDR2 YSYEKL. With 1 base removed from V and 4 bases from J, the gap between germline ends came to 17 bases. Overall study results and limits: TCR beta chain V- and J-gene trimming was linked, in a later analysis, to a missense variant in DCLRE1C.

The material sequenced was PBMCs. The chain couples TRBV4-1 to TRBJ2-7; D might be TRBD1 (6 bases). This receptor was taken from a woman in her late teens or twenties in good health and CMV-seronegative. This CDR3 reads CASSQGPGQSMYEQYF. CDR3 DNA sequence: TGCGCCAGCAGCCAAGGCCCCGGACAGTCTATGTACGAGCAGTACTTC.